This T cell receptor beta chain was recorded in a study of T cell clones after liver transplantation. As for the study in general: Three of eight recipients were HCV-positive; others had non-autoimmune, non-viral indications. Until 12-24 months post-transplant, subjects got standard immunosuppression and no induction. Tolerance: complete withdrawal held at least one year, liver enzymes staying within twice normal.

Repertoires were generated with immunoSEQ multiplex PCR, while TCRdb's copy carries only in-frame clones and drops some. The data hold about 100,000 clones, with about 81% observed a single time. In germline, CDR1 is MNHNY, CDR2 SVGAGI (reference sequence). The CDR3 sequence is 15 residues long. Trimming stripped 7 bases from V and 0 bases from J, with 14 bases between. The V call is TRBV6-6, the J call TRBJ2-3, with D perhaps matching TRBD1 (6 bases). The clonotype was recovered from a human donor who received a liver transplant. The starting material was CD4+ T cells from blood, obtained before liver transplant. CDR3 nucleotide sequence: TGTGCCAGCACTCTACAGGGAACTAGCACAGATACGCAGTATTTT. It encodes CASTLQGTSTDTQYF.